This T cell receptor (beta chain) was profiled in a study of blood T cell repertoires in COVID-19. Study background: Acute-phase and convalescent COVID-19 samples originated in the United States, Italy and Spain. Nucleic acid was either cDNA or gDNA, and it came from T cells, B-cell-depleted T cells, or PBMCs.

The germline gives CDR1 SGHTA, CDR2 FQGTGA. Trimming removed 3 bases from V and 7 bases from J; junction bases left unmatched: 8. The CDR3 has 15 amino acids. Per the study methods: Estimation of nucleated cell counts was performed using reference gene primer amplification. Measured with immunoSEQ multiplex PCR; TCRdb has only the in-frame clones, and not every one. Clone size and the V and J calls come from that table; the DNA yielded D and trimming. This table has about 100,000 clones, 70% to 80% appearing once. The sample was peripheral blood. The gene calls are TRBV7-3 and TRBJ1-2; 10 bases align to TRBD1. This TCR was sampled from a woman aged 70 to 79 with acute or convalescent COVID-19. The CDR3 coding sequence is TGTGCCAGCAGCTTGGCGACAGGGGGCGAGTCTGGCTACACCTTC. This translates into CASSLATGGESGYTF.